This TCR beta chain was observed in a study of Tregs in tolerant kidney transplant recipients. Whole-study results and caveats: Biological reproducibility was not directly addressed in this study.

CDR1 is SGHNT, CDR2 YYREEE, per germline (reference sequence). V lost 4 bases, J lost 3 bases, and 5 bases stayed unmatched. The CDR3 spans 15 residues. A word on this clone: Its antigen is still unknown.

Unstimulated Tregs (CD4+CD25+CD127-) and CD4+CD25- non-Tregs were sorted from PBMCs. Data came from immunoSEQ multiplex PCR; TCRdb stores just in-frame clones and leaves some out. The sample contains 55,000 to 80,000 clones, roughly 98% of which appear only once. The rearrangement links TRBV5-4 to TRBJ1-1, with 11 nucleotides matching TRBD1. Sequencing used Tregs from blood, obtained before the transplant. This sequence was found in a human donor who received a combined kidney and bone marrow transplant. CDR3 DNA sequence: TGTGCCAGCAGCCTTAGGGACAGGGGGTACACTGAAGCTTTCTTT. Its protein product is CASSLRDRGYTEAFF. Filled out from reference TRBV5-4 and TRBJ1-1, the complete variable domain reads ETGVTQSPTHLIKTRGQQVTLRCSSQSGHNTVSWYQQALGQGPQFIFQYYREEENGRGNFPPRFSGLQFPNYSSELNVNALELDDSALYLCASSLRDRGYTEAFFGQGTRLTVV.